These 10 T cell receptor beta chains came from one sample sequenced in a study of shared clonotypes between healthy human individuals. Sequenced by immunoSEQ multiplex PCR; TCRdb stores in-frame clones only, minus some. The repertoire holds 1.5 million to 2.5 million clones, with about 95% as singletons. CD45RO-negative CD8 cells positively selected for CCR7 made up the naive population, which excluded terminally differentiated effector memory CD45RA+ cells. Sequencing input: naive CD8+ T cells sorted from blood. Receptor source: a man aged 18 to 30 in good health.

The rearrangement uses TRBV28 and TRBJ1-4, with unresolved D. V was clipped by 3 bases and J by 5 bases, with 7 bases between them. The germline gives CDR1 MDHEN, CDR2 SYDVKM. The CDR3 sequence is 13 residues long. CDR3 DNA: TGTGCCAGCAGTTTCGACGTGAATGAAAAACTGTTTTTT. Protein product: CASSFDVNEKLFF.

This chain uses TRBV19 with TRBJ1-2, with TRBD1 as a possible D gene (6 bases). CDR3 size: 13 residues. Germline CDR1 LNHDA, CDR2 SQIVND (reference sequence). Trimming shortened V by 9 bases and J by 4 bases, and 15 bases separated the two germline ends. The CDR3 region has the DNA TGTGCCAGCACGGGGGCCGCGGTCTATGGCTACACCTTC. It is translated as CASTGAAVYGYTF.

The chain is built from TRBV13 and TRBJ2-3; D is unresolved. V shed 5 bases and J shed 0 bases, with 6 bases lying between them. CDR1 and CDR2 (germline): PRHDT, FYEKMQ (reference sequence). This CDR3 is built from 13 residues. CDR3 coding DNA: TGTGCCAGCAGCACTGGGAGCACAGATACGCAGTATTTT. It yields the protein CASSTGSTDTQYF.

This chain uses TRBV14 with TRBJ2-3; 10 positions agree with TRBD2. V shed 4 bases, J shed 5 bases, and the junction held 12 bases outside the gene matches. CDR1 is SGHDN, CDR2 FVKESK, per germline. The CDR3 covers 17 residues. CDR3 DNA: TGTGCCAGCAGCCCCAGGCTAGCGGGAGATGTAAGAGATACGCAGTATTTT. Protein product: CASSPRLAGDVRDTQYF.

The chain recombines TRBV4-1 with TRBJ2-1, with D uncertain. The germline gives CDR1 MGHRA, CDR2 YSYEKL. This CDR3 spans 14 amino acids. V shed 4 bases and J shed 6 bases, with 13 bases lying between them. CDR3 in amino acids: CASSLLTLANEQFF. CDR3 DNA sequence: TGCGCCAGCAGCCTGCTAACGCTGGCCAATGAGCAGTTCTTC.

CDR3 protein: CASSFLAGDPYEQYF. The CDR3 coding sequence is TGTGCCAGCAGCTTCCTAGCGGGGGACCCATACGAGCAGTACTTC. This chain joins TRBV5-6 and TRBJ2-7; 10 bases align to TRBD2. Germline V gives CDR1 SGHDT, CDR2 YYEEEE. The CDR3 length is 15 residues. The V segment lost 2 bases and the J segment 4 bases; nucleotides outside the gene matches: 6.

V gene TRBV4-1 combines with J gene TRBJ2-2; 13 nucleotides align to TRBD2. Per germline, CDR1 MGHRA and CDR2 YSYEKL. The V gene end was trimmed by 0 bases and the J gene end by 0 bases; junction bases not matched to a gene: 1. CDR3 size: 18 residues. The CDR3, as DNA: TGCGCCAGCAGCCAAGAGGGACTAGCGGGATCGAACACCGGGGAGCTGTTTTTT. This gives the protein CASSQEGLAGSNTGELFF.

CDR3 in DNA: TGCGCCAGCAGCCAAGATATAGGGTACGGGGATGGCTACACCTTC. Its protein product is CASSQDIGYGDGYTF. The V call is TRBV4-3, the J call TRBJ1-2, with D unclear. Germline V gives CDR1 LGHNA, CDR2 YSLEER. The CDR3 runs 15 residues. Trimming removed 0 bases at V and 6 bases at J, with 14 bases between.

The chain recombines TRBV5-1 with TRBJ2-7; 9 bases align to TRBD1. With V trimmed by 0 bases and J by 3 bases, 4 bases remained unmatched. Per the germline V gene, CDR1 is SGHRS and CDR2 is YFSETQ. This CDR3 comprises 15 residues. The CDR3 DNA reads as TGCGCCAGCAGCTTGGGGTCGGACAGGGGCTACGAGCAGTACTTC. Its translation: CASSLGSDRGYEQYF.

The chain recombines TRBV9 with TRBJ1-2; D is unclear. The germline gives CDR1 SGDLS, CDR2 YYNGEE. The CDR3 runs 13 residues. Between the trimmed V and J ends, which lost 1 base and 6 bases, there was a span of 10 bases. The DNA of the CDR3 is TGTGCCAGCAGCGTAATTCCCAGCAATGGCTACACCTTC. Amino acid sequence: CASSVIPSNGYTF.